This T cell receptor beta chain was found in a study of technical replicates of blood from a few donors. Germline V lookup: CDR1 MNHEY, CDR2 SVGAGI. CDR3 size: 16 residues. The ends lost 4 bases at V and 0 bases at J; junction bases unmatched: 6. Libraries were prepared by immunoSEQ multiplex PCR; TCRdb keeps only in-frame clonotypes and omits some of them. The sample records more than 90,000 clones, 95% being singletons. The V and J genes are TRBV6-5 and TRBJ1-3; TRBD1 agrees at 7 bases. The source of this sequence is a human donor in good health. The sample comprised T cells isolated from PBMCs. The CDR3 DNA reads TGTGCCAGCAGTTCCACAGGGGACCCCTCTGGAAACACCATATATTTT. It encodes CASSSTGDPSGNTIYF.